A single sample is the source of the 14 T cell receptor beta chains below, sequenced in a study of control samples from healthy donors and cancer patients. Libraries were prepared by immunoSEQ multiplex PCR; TCRdb keeps only in-frame clonotypes and omits some of them. The repertoire holds 160,000 or so clones, with 93% as singletons. Input material: blood. These receptors all come from a man over 45 in good health.

V gene TRBV18 combines with J gene TRBJ1-1; tentatively, D is TRBD1 (5 bases). This CDR3 spans 16 amino acids. V was cut by 0 bases and J by 5 bases, with 16 bases left in between. Germline V gene sequence: CDR1 KGHSH, CDR2 LQKENI. Here the CDR3 DNA reads TGTGCCAGCTCACCACCTTCCCTAGGGACGAGGACTGAAGCTTTCTTT. Its translation: CASSPPSLGTRTEAFF.

V and J are TRBV5-1 and TRBJ2-6; D not resolved. Looked up from germline, CDR1 is SGHRS and CDR2 is YFSETQ. V shed 1 base and J shed 0 bases, with 5 bases lying between them. The CDR3 extends over 15 amino acids. Here the CDR3 DNA reads TGCGCCAGCAGCTTGTTTCTCTCTGGGGCCAACGTCCTGACTTTC. Translation gives CASSLFLSGANVLTF.

The gene calls are TRBV28 and TRBJ1-5, with 8 bases identical to TRBD1. CDR1 is MDHEN and CDR2 is SYDVKM in the germline V gene. Unmatched junction bases numbered 6, after V lost 6 bases and J lost 2 bases. This CDR3 has 15 residues. CDR3: CASRDRGLGNQPQHF. The CDR3, as DNA: TGTGCCAGCAGAGACAGGGGATTAGGCAATCAGCCCCAGCATTTT.

CDR3 in amino acids: CASSPQGGGTGNQPQHF. Written as DNA, the CDR3 is TGTGCCAGCAGTCCCCAGGGTGGCGGGACGGGCAATCAGCCCCAGCATTTT. The V call is TRBV28, the J call TRBJ1-5; D is possibly TRBD1 (5 bases). CDR3 length: 17 residues. Trimming left V 5 bases short and J 2 bases short, with 19 bases between. Per the germline V gene, CDR1 is MDHEN and CDR2 is SYDVKM.

This chain uses TRBV11-2 with TRBJ2-3, with D tentatively TRBD1 (6 bases). V lost 4 bases and J 2 bases, leaving 10 bases between the germline ends. CDR1 and CDR2 (germline): SGHAT, FQNNGV. This CDR3 region has 14 residues. CDR3 sequence (DNA): TGTGCCAGCAGCTACAGGGTTAACACAGATACGCAGTATTTT. Amino acid sequence: CASSYRVNTDTQYF. The full variable domain, in which reference TRBV11-2 and TRBJ2-3 provide the parts outside the CDR3, is EAGVAQSPRYKIIEKRQSVAFWCNPISGHATLYWYQQILGQGPKLLIQFQNNGVVDDSQLPKDRFSAERLKGVDSTLKIQPAKLEDSAVYLCASSYRVNTDTQYFGPGTRLTVL.

In its sample, this clone was seen once. The chain couples TRBV14 to TRBJ2-1; no definite D call. The CDR3 runs to 13 residues. Germline V CDR1 and CDR2: SGHDN, FVKESK. V was trimmed by 4 bases and J by 9 bases, leaving 13 bases between them. As DNA, the CDR3 is TGTGCCAGCAGCCGGACGGTTTTGGGTGAGCAGTTCTTC. This sequence encodes CASSRTVLGEQFF.

The CDR3: CASSWSSYEQYF. The DNA of the CDR3 is TGTGCCAGCAGCTGGAGCTCCTACGAGCAGTACTTC. The V and J genes are TRBV7-2 and TRBJ2-7, with D hard to call. V gave up 4 bases and J gave up 0 bases, with 4 bases separating them. The CDR3 is 12 amino acids. Germline CDR1 reads SGHTA; CDR2 reads FQGNSA.

The rearrangement joins TRBV6-1 to TRBJ1-6; 7 positions agree with TRBD1. This CDR3 region has 17 residues. Trimming at V came to 0 bases and at J to 7 bases, leaving 9 bases not matched to a gene. Germline V gene sequence: CDR1 MNHNS, CDR2 SASEGT. DNA of the CDR3: TGTGCCAGCAGTGAAGCGCTTGCAGGGGGACGGAATTCACCCCTCCACTTT. Translated, it gives CASSEALAGGRNSPLHF.

This clone has only one observation. The gene calls are TRBV9 and TRBJ2-3; 13 bases match TRBD2. The CDR3 spans 18 residues. The J segment lost 2 bases and the V segment lost 1 base, leaving 7 bases of the junction unmatched. From germline, CDR1 is SGDLS and CDR2 YYNGEE. The CDR3 loop is CASSVRLAGGGDTDTQYF. CDR3 coding DNA: TGTGCCAGCAGCGTAAGACTAGCGGGAGGAGGGGACACAGATACGCAGTATTTT.

This chain joins TRBV28 and TRBJ1-6, with D hard to call. The germline V gene encodes CDR1 MDHEN and CDR2 SYDVKM. V was clipped by 6 bases and J by 8 bases, with 20 bases between them. The CDR3 length is 16 residues. CDR3 sequence (DNA): TGTGCCAGCAGCACTCGAGAGAGAGGTTTTGATTCACCCCTCCACTTT. Protein product: CASSTRERGFDSPLHF.

This rearrangement joins TRBV11-2 to TRBJ1-2, with 7 bases matching TRBD1. The CDR3 spans 12 residues. Germline CDR1 reads SGHAT; CDR2 reads FQNNGV. V shed 5 bases, J shed 6 bases, and the junction held 3 bases outside the gene matches. Here the CDR3 reads CASSPGGDGYTF. The DNA of the CDR3 is TGTGCCAGCAGCCCAGGGGGTGATGGCTACACCTTC.

The V and J genes are TRBV5-1 and TRBJ1-3; tentatively, D is TRBD1 (5 bases). The V and J ends lost 6 bases and 2 bases respectively, with 15 bases between them. The length of the CDR3 is 15 residues. The germline V gene encodes CDR1 SGHRS and CDR2 YFSETQ. CDR3 DNA: TGCGCCAGCACTCTAGGTGGGGCACCTGGAAACACCATATATTTT. Amino acid sequence: CASTLGGAPGNTIYF.

The chain links TRBV28 to TRBJ2-1; 7 bases are a match to TRBD2. The CDR3 sequence is 14 residues long. The J segment lost 6 bases and the V segment lost 6 bases, leaving 8 bases of the junction unmatched. The V gene's germline CDR1 is MDHEN and CDR2 SYDVKM. DNA for the CDR3: TGTGCCAGCAGAGGGTGGGAGGGCCCCAATGAGCAGTTCTTC. This sequence encodes CASRGWEGPNEQFF.

This clone was detected only a few times. The J gene is TRBJ1-4, the V gene TRBV10-1; 7 bases are shared with TRBD1. The CDR3 extends over 14 amino acids. From germline, CDR1 is WNHNN and CDR2 SYGVQD (reference sequence). After removal of 11 bases from V and 3 bases from J, the junction contained 9 bases not matched to a gene. CDR3 region: CAGMPGQPNEKLFF. The CDR3, as DNA: TGCGCCGGGATGCCGGGACAGCCTAATGAAAAACTGTTTTTT.